The 10 T cell receptor beta chains below come from one sample, sequenced in a study of immune cell composition in non-small cell lung cancer. Normal lung was sampled as far from the tumour as possible, at least 3 cm. TCRdb's table, derived via immunoSEQ multiplex PCR, lists solely in-frame clones and lacks some. The sample yields thousands of clones, almost 75% seen once. The source material was non-adjacent lung tissue. The receptors derive from a human donor with non-small cell lung cancer.

This clone came up once. The chain couples TRBV29-1 to TRBJ2-1, with D perhaps TRBD2 (5 bases). The germline V gene encodes CDR1 SQVTM and CDR2 ANQGSEA. Between the trimmed V and J ends, which lost 7 bases and 1 base, there was a span of 14 bases. The CDR3 has 14 amino acids. The CDR3 DNA reads as TGCAGCGCACTAGACTATCCATCCTACAATGAGCAGTTCTTC. Encoded protein: CSALDYPSYNEQFF.

The chain uses TRBV14 and TRBJ2-7; D is possibly TRBD2 (6 bases). The germline gives CDR1 SGHDN, CDR2 FVKESK. The CDR3 consists of 14 residues. Trimming took off 4 bases at V and 3 bases at J, with 13 bases between the two ends. In DNA form, the CDR3 reads TGTGCCAGCAGCCCCGGGAGTCGGGACTACGAGCAGTACTTC. This encodes CASSPGSRDYEQYF.

CDR3 in DNA: TGTGCCAGCAGTCCCGCCGGGACTGGGACCCAGTACTTC. Protein: CASSPAGTGTQYF. V and J are TRBV27 and TRBJ2-5; D perhaps matches TRBD2 (6 bases). The CDR3 runs 13 residues. The V gene's germline CDR1 is MNHEY and CDR2 SMNVEV (reference sequence). V lost 5 bases to trimming and J lost 7 bases, with 14 bases between them.

The chain uses TRBV28 and TRBJ1-2; D not certain. V lost 10 bases, J lost 0 bases, and 6 bases lay in between. In germline, CDR1 is MDHEN, CDR2 SYDVKM. The CDR3 contains 11 residues. CDR3 in amino acids: CAIAANYGYTF. CDR3 DNA sequence: TGTGCCATAGCCGCTAACTATGGCTACACCTTC.

The chain is built from TRBV2 and TRBJ2-7; possible D gene TRBD1, 6 bases. This CDR3 spans 14 amino acids. The ends were cut back, 7 bases at V and 3 bases at J, with 16 bases in the middle. Germline V gene sequence: CDR1 SNHLY, CDR2 FYNNEI. The CDR3 nucleotides are TGTGCCAGCACTGCGGTTGGGGGCGGCTACGAGCAGTACTTC. It codes for CASTAVGGGYEQYF.

This chain links TRBV11-1 with TRBJ2-3; TRBD2 agrees at 10 bases. The junction had 6 bases not matched to a gene; V was cut back by 5 bases and J by 1 base. Germline assignment: CDR1 SGHAT and CDR2 FQDESV (reference sequence). There are 16 residues in the CDR3. The CDR3 here is CASSLRTSGRTDTQYF. The CDR3 DNA follows: TGTGCCAGCAGCCTCCGGACTAGCGGACGCACAGATACGCAGTATTTT.

The gene calls are TRBV6-4 and TRBJ2-3, with TRBD2 matching over 8 bases. V was pared by 10 bases and J by 5 bases, with 11 bases of the junction left unmatched. Germline CDR1 and CDR2: MRHNA and SNTAGT. The CDR3 covers 14 residues. CDR3 DNA: TGTGCCACCTCGACTAGCGAGCCGGGAGATACGCAGTATTTT. It codes for CATSTSEPGDTQYF.

This chain connects TRBV19 to TRBJ1-5; the D gene is possibly TRBD1 (5 bases). The CDR3 consists of 17 residues. Deletions cut 2 bases from V and 1 base from J, with 15 bases between. Germline CDR1 LNHDA, CDR2 SQIVND (reference sequence). The chain's CDR3 is CASSIIGSGDSNQPQHF. The CDR3 nucleotides are TGTGCCAGTAGTATAATAGGGAGCGGGGACAGCAATCAGCCCCAGCATTTT.

This chain joins TRBV29-1 and TRBJ1-1; D is ambiguous. CDR3 length: 12 amino acids. The germline V gene encodes CDR1 SQVTM and CDR2 ANQGSEA. V was cut by 2 bases and J by 2 bases, with 6 bases left in between. As DNA, the CDR3 is TGCAGCGTTGAAAGTAGTAACACTGAAGCTTTCTTT. Protein product: CSVESSNTEAFF.

This clone has a handful of counts. The chain uses TRBV4-2 and TRBJ1-5; the match to TRBD1 covers 9 bases. Germline V gene data show CDR1 as LGHNA and CDR2 as YNFKEQ. With 1 base clipped from V and 7 bases from J, the junction kept 8 bases outside the gene matches. There are 16 residues in the CDR3. CDR3 loop: CASSQAIGDREQPQHF. The CDR3 region has the DNA TGTGCCAGCAGCCAAGCTATCGGGGACAGGGAACAGCCCCAGCATTTT.